This T cell receptor beta chain was identified in a study of OX40 agonist ivuxolimab in advanced cancers. CDR3 size: 15 residues. Germline CDR1 reads SGHRS; CDR2 reads YFSETQ. The V and J ends lost 2 bases and 6 bases, in that order; junction bases with no gene match: 1. Repertoires were generated with immunoSEQ multiplex PCR, while TCRdb's copy carries only in-frame clones and drops some. The repertoire includes several thousand clones, 65% to 70% of them detected once, and 36% sits in the top ten. The chain recombines TRBV5-1 with TRBJ2-3; 15 bases match TRBD2. This sequence was found in an adult with an advanced solid tumor such as melanoma, head and neck, liver or kidney cancer. This material consisted of CD4+ or CD8+ T cells sorted from blood, taken in a trial of the OX40 agonist ivuxolimab. Here the CDR3 reads CASSFGTSGRDTQYF. In DNA, the CDR3 is TGCGCCAGCAGCTTCGGGACTAGCGGGAGGGATACGCAGTATTTT.